This T cell receptor beta chain was recovered during a study of technical replicates of blood from a few donors. This clone was found a few times. V was shortened by 1 base and J by 0 bases, with 16 bases between the two germline ends. Germline assignment: CDR1 SGHDN and CDR2 FVKESK. The CDR3 consists of 17 residues. Using immunoSEQ multiplex PCR, the repertoire was profiled, and TCRdb retains in-frame clones only, with some absent. This table has some 62,000 clones, approximately 86% appearing once. The chain combines TRBV14 with TRBJ2-7; D possibly corresponds to TRBD1 (6 bases). The sample was PBMCs. This TCR derives from a human donor in good health. Some clones in this sample may be carry-over from other donors' samples. The CDR3 loop is CASSQGVLRGGSYEQYF. In DNA, the CDR3 is TGTGCCAGCAGCCAAGGAGTCCTTAGAGGGGGCTCCTACGAGCAGTACTTC.